This entry describes one TCR beta chain. The antigen is unknown. The record originates from a study of cytomegalovirus exposure and HLA in healthy donors. General study findings and limits: Some public TCRs appeared in many individuals, while most sequences were rare. HLA restriction was apparent for most CMV-associated TCR beta chains in a later analysis.

It was with 60 Vbeta and 13 Jbeta primers that the PCR ran. The data were produced by immunoSEQ multiplex PCR, yet TCRdb's version contains in-frame clones alone and is incomplete. This sample has around 190,000 clones, with about 78% found just once. CDR3 length: 14 amino acids. Germline V gene sequence: CDR1 MNHNY, CDR2 SVGAGI (reference sequence). Between the trimmed V and J ends, which lost 2 bases and 2 bases, there was a span of 9 bases. Sequencing was done on a sample of PBMCs. The TCR sequence derives from a man between 35 and 55 years old in good health and CMV-seronegative. The chain is built from TRBV6-6 and TRBJ1-1; no firm D call. The CDR3 sequence is CASSYGNINTEAFF. In DNA form, the CDR3 reads TGTGCCAGCAGTTACGGCAATATTAACACTGAAGCTTTCTTT.